The sequence of this T cell receptor (beta chain) was determined in a study of CD8 T cells in Susac syndrome. Study-level information: Among the sequenced Susac syndrome patients, roughly six had active disease while under ten were in remission.

The CDR3 contains 16 residues. The germline V gene has CDR1 LGHNA and CDR2 YNFKEQ. J lost 3 bases, V lost 0 bases, and 5 bases had no gene match. This clonotype showed up just a few times. RNA totalling about 0.5 to 1 ug underwent reverse transcription with random hexamers. MiXCR was run by TCRdb on the immunoSEQ multiplex PCR reads, yielding one entry per CDR3 protein. Counted here are 80,000 or so distinct CDR3 sequences, less than 95% occurring once; the ten biggest clones make up 0.52%. The rearrangement uses TRBV4-2 and TRBJ2-3, with TRBD2 matching over 8 bases. Sequencing was performed on CD8+ T cells from PBMCs. The origin of this receptor is a human donor with Susac syndrome. CDR3 loop: CASSQERSGGTDTQYF. In DNA form, the CDR3 reads TGTGCCAGCAGCCAAGAAAGGAGCGGGGGAACAGATACGCAGTATTTT.